This T cell receptor (beta chain) came from a study of T-cell reconstitution after alpha-beta-depleted transplantation in children. The V gene's germline CDR1 is KGHDR and CDR2 SFDVKD. The CDR3 consists of 14 residues. Between the trimmed V and J ends, which lost 4 bases and 5 bases, there was a span of 13 bases. Construction of the TCRbeta library involved unique molecular identifiers. TCRdb independently ran MiXCR on the PCR reads; one entry per CDR3 protein. In the table there are about 200,000 distinct CDR3 sequences, 13% to 15% of which are singletons. The chain recombines TRBV24-1 with TRBJ2-5; tentative D call: TRBD2 (6 bases). The sequencing used PBMCs from the stem cell graft donor, collected from the stem cell graft. This sequence was found in a human donor who donated a stem cell graft to a child with acute lymphoblastic leukemia. The CDR3 DNA reads TGTGCCACCAGTGACCGACGTGGGGGGGAGACCCAGTACTTC. It specifies CATSDRRGGETQYF.